These 13 T cell receptor beta chains originate from one sample sequenced in a study of blood T cell repertoires in COVID-19. Generated by immunoSEQ multiplex PCR, the TCRdb table keeps only in-frame clones and is missing some. Of 100,000 to 150,000 clones listed, about 70% were seen once; the top ten hold 6%. The specimen sequenced was peripheral blood. Receptors originate from a man aged 80 or over with COVID-19, enrolled during active disease.

V usage is TRBV7-6 and J usage is TRBJ2-7; 9 nucleotides agree with TRBD2. CDR1 is SGHVS and CDR2 is FNYEAQ in the germline V gene. J lost 1 base, V lost 2 bases, and 6 bases had no gene match. The CDR3 runs to 16 residues. The CDR3 is CASSLISSGGSYEQYF. CDR3 nucleotide sequence: TGTGCCAGCAGCTTAATATCGAGCGGGGGGTCCTACGAGCAGTACTTC.

The CDR3 nucleotides are TGTGCCAGCAGCTTAGCGTGGGGACAGAATGAGCAGTTCTTC. Protein product: CASSLAWGQNEQFF. The chain combines TRBV7-2 with TRBJ2-1, with 7 positions matching TRBD1. V dropped 0 bases and J dropped 7; count of bases not matched to a gene: 3. CDR1 SGHTA and CDR2 FQGNSA come from the germline V gene. The CDR3 totals 14 residues.

The count of this clone is one. A junction boundary mismatches the germline segment, possibly from a read error. The rearrangement links TRBV7-7 to TRBJ1-1; D uncertain. Germline V gene data show CDR1 as SSHAT and CDR2 as FNYEAQ (reference sequence). This CDR3 spans 13 amino acids. The CDR3 is CASSATVNTEAFF. The CDR3 DNA reads TGTGCTAGCAGCGCCACAGTGAACACTGAAGCTTTCTTT. Looking up the rest from reference TRBV7-7 and TRBJ1-1 gives the full variable domain: GAGVSQSPRYKVTKRGQDVTLRCDPISSHATLYWYQQALGQGPEFLTYFNYEAQPDKSGLPSDRFSAERPEGSISTLTIQRTEQRDSAMYRCASSATVNTEAFFGQGTRLTVV.

This sequence joins TRBV18 and TRBJ1-1; tentatively, D is TRBD1 (5 bases). The germline CDR1 and CDR2 sequences are KGHSH and LQKENI. This CDR3 contains 13 residues. Deletions cut 6 bases from V and 5 bases from J, with 13 bases between. The CDR3 spells CASSSGGWTEAFF. The CDR3 nucleotides read TGTGCCAGCTCTTCGGGGGGATGGACTGAAGCTTTCTTT. Full variable domain (rest looked up from reference TRBV18 and TRBJ1-1): NAGVMQNPRHLVRRRGQEARLRCSPMKGHSHVYWYRQLPEEGLKFMVYLQKENIIDESGMPKERFSAEFPKEGPSILRIQQVVRGDSAAYFCASSSGGWTEAFFGQGTRLTVV.

The chain couples TRBV7-9 to TRBJ1-1; D uncertain. The CDR3 spans 11 residues. From germline, CDR1 is SEHNR and CDR2 FQNEAQ (reference sequence). Trimming pared 1 base from V and 10 bases from J, leaving 7 bases between. CDR3 DNA: TGTGCCAGCAGCTTAGTAGAGGTAGCTTTCTTT. This sequence encodes CASSLVEVAFF.

V usage is TRBV6-4 and J usage is TRBJ2-2, with D possibly matching TRBD2 (5 bases). The germline CDR1 and CDR2 sequences are MRHNA and SNTAGT. The CDR3 is 14 amino acids. The V end lost 4 bases, the J end lost 5 bases, and 11 bases lay between the germline ends. The DNA of the CDR3 is TGTGCCAGCAGTGTGAGAGAGGGAACCGGGGAGCTGTTTTTT. Protein product: CASSVREGTGELFF.

This chain connects TRBV9 to TRBJ2-7, with 7 bases matching TRBD2. This CDR3 has 15 amino acids. Losses at the gene ends were 4 bases for V and 3 bases for J; bases not matched to a gene: 10. Germline loops: CDR1 SGDLS, CDR2 YYNGEE. The CDR3: CASSTGGTAVYEQYF. For the CDR3, the DNA is TGTGCCAGCAGCACGGGGGGAACGGCCGTCTACGAGCAGTACTTC.

This clone was seen a handful of times. The chain uses TRBV4-3 and TRBJ2-1, with 7 bases aligning to TRBD2. Germline V gene sequence: CDR1 LGHNA, CDR2 YSLEER. The CDR3 totals 18 residues. Germline trimming cut 1 base from V and 5 bases from J; bases unmatched to any gene: 14. The CDR3 loop reads CASSQVVGGGSSHNEQFF. CDR3 DNA sequence: TGCGCCAGCAGCCAAGTGGTAGGAGGCGGGAGTTCCCACAATGAGCAGTTCTTC.

The rearrangement uses TRBV28 and TRBJ1-1; D is possibly TRBD1 (6 bases). V dropped 6 bases and J dropped 7 bases, with 15 bases sitting between them. Germline lookup yields CDR1 MDHEN and CDR2 SYDVKM. This CDR3 has 13 residues. The CDR3 nucleotides are TGTGCCAGCAGCCACGGGACACTGGATGAAGCTTTCTTT. Residues: CASSHGTLDEAFF.

V and J are TRBV9 and TRBJ2-2, with 7 positions matching TRBD2. With V trimmed by 4 bases and J by 7 bases, 10 bases remained unmatched. Germline assignment: CDR1 SGDLS and CDR2 YYNGEE. The CDR3 spans 15 residues. CDR3 coding DNA: TGTGCCAGCAGCTTCGCAGTGGGGAGGGACGGGGAGCTGTTTTTT. Amino acids: CASSFAVGRDGELFF.

The chain combines TRBV7-2 with TRBJ2-2; possibly TRBD2 for D (5 bases). V lost 2 bases to trimming and J lost 7 bases, with 17 bases between them. The CDR3 has 16 amino acids. Germline CDR1 SGHTA, CDR2 FQGNSA. DNA of the CDR3: TGTGCCAGCAGCTTAAATTCCGGGGTTAACGGCGGGGAGCTGTTTTTT. Protein product: CASSLNSGVNGGELFF.

This clone was recorded once. The chain couples TRBV2 to TRBJ1-1; 10 nucleotides match TRBD1. Germline V gives CDR1 SNHLY, CDR2 FYNNEI. Trimming cost V 1 base and J 1 base; bases outside gene matches: 3. This CDR3 has 16 amino acids. The DNA for the CDR3 is TGTGCCAGCAGTGAAGGACAGGGGGCGAGGAACACTGAAGCTTTCTTT. Translated, it gives CASSEGQGARNTEAFF.

This chain links TRBV5-1 with TRBJ2-5; 14 bases fit TRBD2. V dropped 7 bases and J dropped 5; count of bases not matched to a gene: 7. The CDR3 has 15 residues. Germline CDR1 SGHRS, CDR2 YFSETQ. CDR3 DNA sequence: TGCGCCAGCCGCGCCGGGACTAGCGGGAGTGAGACCCAGTACTTC. It translates to CASRAGTSGSETQYF. Using reference TRBV5-1 and TRBJ2-5 for the parts outside the CDR3, the full variable domain is KAGVTQTPRYLIKTRGQQVTLSCSPISGHRSVSWYQQTPGQGLQFLFEYFSETQRNKGNFPGRFSGRQFSNSRSEMNVSTLELGDSALYLCASRAGTSGSETQYFGPGTRLLVL.